This T cell receptor beta chain was captured in a study of beta chain features in type 1 diabetes. Study conclusions and caveats: Naive, central memory and Treg TCRB repertoires appeared more alike in patients than in healthy donors.

Expressed TCRB transcripts were sequenced because the entire RNA isolate underwent reverse transcription. Naive, central memory and regulatory T cell samples came to a mean of roughly 4 million reads. Here immunoSEQ multiplex PCR was the method, and the copy in TCRdb shows in-frame clones only, minus some. The sample contains about 400,000 clones, roughly 12% of which appear only once. This clone was detected a few times. Its cognate antigen is unknown. Via the markers CD45RO/CCR7/CD25/CD127/CD95/CD27, stem cell-like memory, regulatory, central memory and naive CD4+ cells were sorted. Sorting gave populations that all exceeded 98% purity. This CDR3 has 13 residues. V was clipped by 4 bases and J by 5 bases, with 10 bases between them. Germline V gene lookup returns CDR1 SGHRS and CDR2 YFSETQ.

This clonotype was obtained from a man aged 18 to 30 in good health. The chain uses TRBV5-1 and TRBJ2-1; tentatively, D is TRBD2 (5 bases). Sequencing was performed on naive CD4+ T cells from blood. CDR3 region: CASSGGPNNEQFF. The CDR3 DNA reads TGCGCCAGCAGCGGAGGACCTAACAATGAGCAGTTCTTC.